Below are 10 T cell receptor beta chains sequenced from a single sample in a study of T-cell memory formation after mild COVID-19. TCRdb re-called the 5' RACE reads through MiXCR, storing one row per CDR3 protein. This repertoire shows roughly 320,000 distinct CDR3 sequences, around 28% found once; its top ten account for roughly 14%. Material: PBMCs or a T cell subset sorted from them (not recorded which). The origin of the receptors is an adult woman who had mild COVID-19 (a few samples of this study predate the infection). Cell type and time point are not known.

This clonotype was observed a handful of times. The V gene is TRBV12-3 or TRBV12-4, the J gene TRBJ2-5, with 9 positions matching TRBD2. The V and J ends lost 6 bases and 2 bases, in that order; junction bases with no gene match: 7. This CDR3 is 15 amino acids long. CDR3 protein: CASRLTSGAQETQYF. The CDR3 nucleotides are TGTGCCAGCAGACTGACTAGCGGCGCACAAGAGACCCAGTACTTC.

DNA of the CDR3: TGTGCCAGCAGCTCACAGGGGGCGAGTCAGCCCCAGCATTTT. Amino acid sequence: CASSSQGASQPQHF. The chain links TRBV7-9 to TRBJ1-5, with TRBD1 matching over 9 bases. The CDR3 runs to 14 residues. Unmatched junction bases numbered 4, after V lost 4 bases and J lost 6 bases. CDR1 is SEHNR and CDR2 is FQNEAQ in the germline V gene (reference sequence).

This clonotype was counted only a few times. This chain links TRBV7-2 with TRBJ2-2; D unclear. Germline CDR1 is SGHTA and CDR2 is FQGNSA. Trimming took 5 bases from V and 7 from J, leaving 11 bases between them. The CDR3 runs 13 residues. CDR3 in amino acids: CASSLNADGELFF. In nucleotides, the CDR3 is TGTGCCAGCAGCCTAAACGCGGACGGGGAGCTGTTTTTT.

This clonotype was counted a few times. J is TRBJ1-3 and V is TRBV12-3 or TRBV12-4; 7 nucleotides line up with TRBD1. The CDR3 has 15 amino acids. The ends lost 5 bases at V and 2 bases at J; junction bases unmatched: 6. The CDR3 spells CASSRQGGAGNTIYF. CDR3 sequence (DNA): TGTGCCAGCAGTCGTCAGGGGGGAGCTGGAAACACCATATATTTT.

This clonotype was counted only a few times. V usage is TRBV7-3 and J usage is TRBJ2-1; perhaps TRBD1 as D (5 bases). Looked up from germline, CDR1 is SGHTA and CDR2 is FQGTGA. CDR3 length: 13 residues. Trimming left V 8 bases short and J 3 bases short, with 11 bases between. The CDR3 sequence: CASGTGFYNEQFF. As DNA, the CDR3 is TGTGCCAGCGGTACAGGATTCTACAATGAGCAGTTCTTC. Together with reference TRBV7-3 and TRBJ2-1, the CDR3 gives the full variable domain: GAGVSQTPSNKVTEKGKYVELRCDPISGHTALYWYRQSLGQGPEFLIYFQGTGAADDSGLPNDRFFAVRPEGSVSTLKIQRTERGDSAVYLCASGTGFYNEQFFGPGTRLTVL.

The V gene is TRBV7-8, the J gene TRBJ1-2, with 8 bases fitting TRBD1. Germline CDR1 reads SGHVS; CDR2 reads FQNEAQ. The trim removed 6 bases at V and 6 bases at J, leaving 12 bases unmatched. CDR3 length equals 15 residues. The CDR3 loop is CASSSSSQGVDGYTF. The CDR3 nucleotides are TGTGCCAGCAGTTCCAGTTCACAGGGGGTTGATGGCTACACCTTC.

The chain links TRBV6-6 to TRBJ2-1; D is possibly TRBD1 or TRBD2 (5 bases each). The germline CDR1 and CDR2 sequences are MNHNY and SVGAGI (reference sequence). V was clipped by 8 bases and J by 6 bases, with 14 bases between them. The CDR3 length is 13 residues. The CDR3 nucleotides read TGTGCCAGCGGGGGACCCTACCCCAATGAGCAGTTCTTC. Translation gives CASGGPYPNEQFF.

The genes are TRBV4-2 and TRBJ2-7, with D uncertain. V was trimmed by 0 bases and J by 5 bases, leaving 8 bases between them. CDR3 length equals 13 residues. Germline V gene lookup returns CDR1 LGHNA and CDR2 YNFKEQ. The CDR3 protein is CASSQDSGHEQYF. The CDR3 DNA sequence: TGTGCCAGCAGCCAAGATAGTGGGCACGAGCAGTACTTC.

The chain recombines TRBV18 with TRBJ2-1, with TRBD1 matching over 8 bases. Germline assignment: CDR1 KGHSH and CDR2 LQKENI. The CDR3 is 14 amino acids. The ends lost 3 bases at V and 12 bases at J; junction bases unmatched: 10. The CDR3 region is CASSPPDRAIGQFF. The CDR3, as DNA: TGTGCCAGCTCACCCCCGGACAGGGCGATAGGGCAGTTCTTC.

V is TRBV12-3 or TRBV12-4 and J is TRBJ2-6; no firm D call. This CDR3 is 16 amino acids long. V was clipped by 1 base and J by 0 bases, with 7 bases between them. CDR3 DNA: TGTGCCAGCAGTTTAGTGGCCGCCTCTGGGGCCAACGTCCTGACTTTC. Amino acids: CASSLVAASGANVLTF.